This TCR beta chain was profiled in a study of blood T cell repertoires in COVID-19. Only in-frame clones appear in the TCRdb table, and some are missing; sequencing was by immunoSEQ multiplex PCR. The data show a few hundred thousand clones, with 75% to 90% seen just once and 2% to 2.5% held by the top ten. The germline V gene has CDR1 LGHDT and CDR2 YNNKEL (reference sequence). The junction had 4 bases not matched to a gene; V was cut back by 5 bases and J by 2 bases. CDR3 size: 15 residues. The sample taken for sequencing was peripheral blood. This receptor was identified in a woman between 25 and 40 years old who had recovered from COVID-19. The chain carries TRBV3-1 (or the pseudogene TRBV3-2) and TRBJ2-1, with TRBD1 matching 9 bases. The CDR3 sequence: CASSATGGAYNEQFF. CDR3 sequence (DNA): TGTGCCAGCAGCGCTACAGGGGGCGCCTACAATGAGCAGTTCTTC.